A selection of T cell receptor beta chains follows, all from one sample in a study of blood T cell repertoires in COVID-19. Assay: immunoSEQ multiplex PCR; the TCRdb copy retains only in-frame clones and omits some. The sample contains about 120,000 clones, over 75% of which appear only once. The sample taken for sequencing was peripheral blood. The receptors come from a man aged 55-75 years with active or convalescent COVID-19. Both conserved end residues are part of each CDR3. The D gene is left open where the match is weak.

J gene: TRBJ2-1
D gene: .
V gene: TRBV7-7
CDR3 protein: CASSSAPPGRNNEQFF
CDR3 DNA: TGTGCCAGCAGCTCAGCTCCCCCGGGAAGGAACAATGAGCAGTTCTTC

J gene: TRBJ2-7
D gene: TRBD2
V gene: TRBV9
CDR3 protein: CASIPREHEQYF
CDR3 DNA: TGTGCCAGCATCCCGCGGGAGCACGAGCAGTACTTC

J gene: TRBJ2-3
D gene: TRBD1
V gene: TRBV6-4
CDR3 protein: CASSEQGADTQYF
CDR3 DNA: TGTGCCAGCAGTGAGCAGGGGGCAGATACGCAGTATTTT

J gene: TRBJ2-5
D gene: .
V gene: TRBV12-3/TRBV12-4
CDR3 protein: CASSLETIETQYF
CDR3 DNA: TGTGCCAGCAGTTTAGAGACTATAGAGACCCAGTACTTC

J gene: TRBJ1-5
D gene: TRBD1
V gene: TRBV3-1/TRBV3-2
CDR3 protein: CASSQESTGGDNQPQHF
CDR3 DNA: TGTGCCAGCAGCCAAGAAAGTACAGGGGGCGACAATCAGCCCCAGCATTTT

J gene: TRBJ2-5
D gene: TRBD2
V gene: TRBV6-6
CDR3 protein: CASIPGTSGTRETQYF
CDR3 DNA: TGTGCCAGCATTCCCGGGACTAGCGGGACGAGGGAGACCCAGTACTTC

J gene: TRBJ2-1
D gene: TRBD2
V gene: TRBV11-2
CDR3 protein: CASSLTTSGGPNEQFF
CDR3 DNA: TGTGCCAGCAGCTTGACAACTAGCGGGGGACCAAATGAGCAGTTCTTC

J gene: TRBJ2-2
D gene: TRBD1
V gene: TRBV6-5
CDR3 protein: CASSYSWDRAPGELFF
CDR3 DNA: TGTGCCAGCAGTTACTCATGGGACAGGGCCCCCGGGGAGCTGTTTTTT

J gene: TRBJ2-5
D gene: .
V gene: TRBV5-1
CDR3 protein: CASSPYQETQYF
CDR3 DNA: TGCGCCAGCAGCCCGTACCAAGAGACCCAGTACTTC

J gene: TRBJ2-1
D gene: TRBD2
V gene: TRBV29-1
CDR3 protein: CSVPGLAGLSSYNEQFF
CDR3 DNA: TGCAGCGTTCCGGGACTAGCGGGCCTCAGCTCCTACAATGAGCAGTTCTTC

J gene: TRBJ2-7
D gene: .
V gene: TRBV4-1
CDR3 protein: CASSQDRVELAENYEQYF
CDR3 DNA: TGCGCCAGCAGCCAAGATCGGGTAGAATTAGCGGAAAACTACGAGCAGTACTTC